The 27 T cell receptor beta chains below come from one sample, sequenced in a study of T cell changes during pregnancy in multiple sclerosis. Generated by immunoSEQ multiplex PCR, the TCRdb table keeps only in-frame clones and is missing some. This table holds around 100,000 clones, approximately 90% found once. The specimen was peripheral blood, collected after pregnancy. The receptors come from a female donor with multiple sclerosis, enrolled in a pregnancy study.

The chain carries TRBV2 and TRBJ1-6; D perhaps matches TRBD1 (6 bases). The CDR3 length is 16 residues. In germline, CDR1 is SNHLY, CDR2 FYNNEI. The V end was cut by 4 bases, the J end by 6 bases, with 16 bases between. In DNA form, the CDR3 reads TGTGCCAGCAGTGTCCCAGGGGCCGGCACTAATTCACCCCTCCACTTT. Residues: CASSVPGAGTNSPLHF.

This clone has just one count. The chain carries TRBV7-6 and TRBJ2-2; TRBD1 agrees at 7 bases. Germline CDR1 and CDR2: SGHVS and FNYEAQ. This CDR3 region has 17 residues. With V trimmed by 0 bases and J by 0 bases, 4 bases remained unmatched. CDR3 residues: CASSLAPGQTNTGELFF. DNA of the CDR3: TGTGCCAGCAGCTTAGCCCCGGGACAGACGAACACCGGGGAGCTGTTTTTT. The full variable domain, its missing parts supplied by reference TRBV7-6 and TRBJ2-2, is GAGVSQSPRYKVTKRGQDVALRCDPISGHVSLYWYRQALGQGPEFLTYFNYEAQQDKSGLPNDRFSAERPEGSISTLTIQRTEQRDSAMYRCASSLAPGQTNTGELFFGEGSRLTVL.

This clone was counted only a few times. V is TRBV6-5 and J is TRBJ1-2; 7 nucleotides agree with TRBD1. CDR3 length equals 15 residues. V shed 5 bases and J 5 bases; nucleotides not matched to a gene: 11. CDR1 and CDR2 from the germline V gene are MNHEY and SVGAGI. The CDR3 bases are TGTGCCAGCAGTACCAACGCCGGGACAGCATATGGCTACACCTTC. It yields the protein CASSTNAGTAYGYTF.

This clone came up a few times. This rearrangement joins TRBV2 to TRBJ2-7, with 7 bases fitting TRBD2. Trimming removed 2 bases from V and 0 bases from J; junction bases left unmatched: 4. The CDR3 is 15 residues long. Germline lookup yields CDR1 SNHLY and CDR2 FYNNEI. The CDR3 sequence is CASSEFGRLSYEQYF. The CDR3 nucleotides are TGTGCCAGCAGTGAATTCGGGAGGCTCTCCTACGAGCAGTACTTC.

V is TRBV21-1 and J is TRBJ1-1; the table calls TRBD1, which could not be checked here. TRBV21-1 is listed as a pseudogene. This CDR3 comprises 14 residues. The CDR3 spells CASKLDRGNTEAFF. The DNA of the CDR3 is TGTGCCAGCAAATTGGACAGGGGGAACACTGAAGCTTTCTTT.

V usage is TRBV9 and J usage is TRBJ1-6, with TRBD1 identical over 9 bases. There are 14 residues in the CDR3. Germline lookup yields CDR1 SGDLS and CDR2 YYNGEE. V shed 3 bases, J shed 10 bases, and the junction held 5 bases outside the gene matches. DNA for the CDR3: TGTGCCAGCAGCGCGACAGGGGGAGGATCACCCCTCCACTTT. Protein: CASSATGGGSPLHF.

The chain recombines TRBV4-1 with TRBJ2-1; TRBD1 might be the D (6 bases). CDR1 is MGHRA, CDR2 YSYEKL, per germline. The CDR3 contains 13 residues. V lost 3 bases to trimming and J lost 5 bases, with 8 bases between them. This chain's CDR3 is CASSQGTHNEQFF. In nucleotides, the CDR3 is TGCGCCAGCAGCCAGGGGACACACAATGAGCAGTTCTTC.

The chain has TRBV7-3 and TRBJ2-1, with D possibly TRBD2 on 6 matching bases. The CDR3 runs to 14 residues. Trimming removed 5 bases at V and 7 bases at J, with 15 bases between. Per the germline V gene, CDR1 is SGHTA and CDR2 is FQGTGA. The CDR3 DNA reads as TGTGCCAGCAGCCACGGGGGATCTTCGAATGAGCAGTTCTTC. It is translated as CASSHGGSSNEQFF.

The gene calls are TRBV18 and TRBJ2-1, with 14 bases matching TRBD2. CDR3 length: 16 residues. The V gene end was trimmed by 5 bases and the J gene end by 7 bases; junction bases not matched to a gene: 7. From germline, CDR1 is KGHSH and CDR2 LQKENI. CDR3 coding DNA: TGTGCCAGCTCATCCCTGACTAGCGGGGGGGCAAATGAGCAGTTCTTC. This translates into CASSSLTSGGANEQFF.

CDR3 DNA sequence: TGTGCCAGCAGCGCGCGGCCTAGCGGGGGGCGGGTCGGGGAGCTGTTTTTT. Its protein product is CASSARPSGGRVGELFF. The V and J genes are TRBV9 and TRBJ2-2, with TRBD2 matching over 11 bases. CDR3 length: 17 amino acids. V gave up 3 bases and J gave up 7 bases; unmatched junction bases: 11. The germline V gene has CDR1 SGDLS and CDR2 YYNGEE.

V is TRBV18 and J is TRBJ1-6; TRBD1 agrees at 8 bases. In germline, CDR1 is KGHSH, CDR2 LQKENI. Trimming took 1 base from V and 9 from J; bases not matched to a gene: 8. CDR3 length: 16 residues. For the CDR3, the DNA is TGTGCCAGCTCACCACGTTCGCAGGGGGCAGGTTCACCCCTCCACTTT. Amino acid sequence: CASSPRSQGAGSPLHF.

This clone was observed a handful of times. V is TRBV19 and J is TRBJ1-6, with D uncertain. This CDR3 contains 11 residues. Germline V gene data show CDR1 as LNHDA and CDR2 as SQIVND (reference sequence). The germline V and J ends were trimmed by 5 bases and 10 bases, with 6 bases remaining between them. The CDR3 loop reads CASSEGSPLHF. CDR3 bases: TGTGCCAGTAGTGAGGGATCACCCCTCCACTTT.

The chain links TRBV15 to TRBJ1-2, with TRBD1 matching 8 bases. The V gene end was trimmed by 3 bases and the J gene end by 0 bases; junction bases not matched to a gene: 3. CDR1 LNHNV and CDR2 YYDKDF come from the germline V gene (reference sequence). The CDR3 covers 15 residues. DNA of the CDR3: TGTGCCACCAGCAGTGGGACAGGTTCTAACTATGGCTACACCTTC. Translating gives CATSSGTGSNYGYTF.

The V call is TRBV6-1, the J call TRBJ2-2; 9 bases fit TRBD1. Trimming removed 8 bases from V and 7 bases from J; junction bases left unmatched: 5. CDR1 MNHNS and CDR2 SASEGT come from the germline V gene. The CDR3 consists of 13 residues. The CDR3, as DNA: TGTGCCAGCCAACAGGGGGCCAGCGGGGAGCTGTTTTTT. Translation: CASQQGASGELFF.

The chain is built from TRBV5-1 and TRBJ2-7; D perhaps matches TRBD2 (6 bases). This CDR3 contains 13 residues. The germline CDR1 and CDR2 sequences are SGHRS and YFSETQ. Trimming took off 0 bases at V and 3 bases at J, with 7 bases between the two ends. The CDR3 nucleotides are TGCGCCAGCAGCTTGGATAGCGGCTACGAGCAGTACTTC. This sequence encodes CASSLDSGYEQYF.

DNA for the CDR3: TGTGCCAGCAGCGTAGGTGGACAGCCTCGTAACAATTCACCCCTCCACTTT. It is translated as CASSVGGQPRNNSPLHF. The V call is TRBV9, the J call TRBJ1-6; tentative D call: TRBD1 (6 bases). The V gene's germline CDR1 is SGDLS and CDR2 YYNGEE. The CDR3 covers 17 residues. V was cut by 0 bases and J by 7 bases, with 17 bases left in between.

This chain uses TRBV6-5 with TRBJ2-7, with D possibly TRBD1 on 5 matching bases. CDR3 length equals 14 residues. Germline loops: CDR1 MNHEY, CDR2 SVGAGI. With 2 bases removed from V and 3 bases from J, the gap between germline ends came to 11 bases. The CDR3 region has the DNA TGTGCCAGCAGTTACAATTCAGGGAACTACGAGCAGTACTTC. The encoded protein is CASSYNSGNYEQYF.

The rearrangement links TRBV27 to TRBJ2-7; D is perhaps TRBD2 (5 bases). This CDR3 has 13 amino acids. Looked up from germline, CDR1 is MNHEY and CDR2 is SMNVEV (reference sequence). The ends were cut back, 6 bases at V and 5 bases at J, with 14 bases in the middle. The CDR3 DNA reads TGTGCCAGCAGGCCAATTTCCGGGGACGAGCAGTACTTC. As protein: CASRPISGDEQYF.

The chain carries TRBV19 and TRBJ2-2; D not certain. Germline lookup yields CDR1 LNHDA and CDR2 SQIVND (reference sequence). CDR3 length: 14 residues. V gave up 5 bases and J gave up 5 bases, with 12 bases separating them. This CDR3 reads CASSPRHPTGELFF. Here the CDR3 DNA reads TGTGCCAGTAGTCCCCGACACCCGACCGGGGAGCTGTTTTTT. Combining the CDR3 with reference TRBV19 and TRBJ2-2 gives the whole variable domain DGGITQSPKYLFRKEGQNVTLSCEQNLNHDAMYWYRQDPGQGLRLIYYSQIVNDFQKGDIAEGYSVSREKKESFPLTVTSAQKNPTAFYLCASSPRHPTGELFFGEGSRLTVL.

The rearrangement links TRBV5-4 to TRBJ2-7; 7 bases line up with TRBD2. Germline V CDR1 and CDR2: SGHNT, YYREEE (reference sequence). CDR3 length: 14 amino acids. Trimming cost V 5 bases and J 2 bases; bases outside gene matches: 7. CDR3 coding DNA: TGTGCCAGCAGTTACTCGGGGGGTGCCTACGAGCAGTACTTC. Protein product: CASSYSGGAYEQYF.

This chain joins TRBV19 and TRBJ1-1; 8 nucleotides line up with TRBD1. The CDR3 has 16 residues. The germline CDR1 and CDR2 sequences are LNHDA and SQIVND (reference sequence). With V trimmed by 3 bases and J by 2 bases, 8 bases remained unmatched. CDR3 DNA sequence: TGTGCCAGTAGTATTGAGACAGGGGTCGTCAACACTGAAGCTTTCTTT. This sequence encodes CASSIETGVVNTEAFF.

The chain uses TRBV30 and TRBJ2-4, with D possibly TRBD2 on 6 matching bases. Trimming took off 5 bases at V and 1 base at J, with 9 bases between the two ends. CDR1 and CDR2 from the germline V gene are GTSNPN and SVGIG (reference sequence). The CDR3 has 13 amino acids. CDR3 region: CAWDRGAKNIQYF. The CDR3 region has the DNA TGTGCCTGGGACCGGGGGGCCAAAAACATTCAGTACTTC.

The CDR3 nucleotides read TGTGCCAGCGGGACAGCGACTAGCGGGGCCACCGGGGAGCTGTTTTTT. This encodes CASGTATSGATGELFF. The rearrangement uses TRBV5-5 and TRBJ2-2; 11 bases map to TRBD2. The CDR3 covers 16 residues. V lost 7 bases and J lost 4; bases outside the gene matches: 9. The germline gives CDR1 SGHKS, CDR2 YYEKEE (reference sequence). The full variable domain, in which reference TRBV5-5 and TRBJ2-2 provide the parts outside the CDR3, is DAGVTQSPTHLIKTRGQQVTLRCSPISGHKSVSWYQQVLGQGPQFIFQYYEKEERGRGNFPDRFSARQFPNYSSELNVNALLLGDSALYLCASGTATSGATGELFFGEGSRLTVL.

As DNA, the CDR3 is TGTGCCAGCAGCCGACTCCCCGGGGGGTATCAGCCCCAGCATTTT. It codes for CASSRLPGGYQPQHF. The genes are TRBV6-5 and TRBJ1-5, with D maybe TRBD1 (5 bases). With 6 bases removed from V and 5 bases from J, the gap between germline ends came to 17 bases. The CDR3 has 15 residues. Germline V CDR1 and CDR2: MNHEY, SVGAGI.

The chain combines TRBV4-1 with TRBJ2-3; possible D gene TRBD2, 6 bases. Germline V gene lookup returns CDR1 MGHRA and CDR2 YSYEKL. Trimming took 0 bases from V and 6 from J, leaving 13 bases between them. This CDR3 contains 15 residues. The CDR3 DNA is TGCGCCAGCAGCCAAGAGGGGGGAGTTGAGGATACGCAGTATTTT. Translated: CASSQEGGVEDTQYF.

The chain has TRBV5-6 and TRBJ2-6, with TRBD2 identical over 8 bases. The CDR3 sequence is 17 residues long. The V segment lost 4 bases and the J segment 4 bases; nucleotides outside the gene matches: 10. CDR1 and CDR2 from the germline V gene are SGHDT and YYEEEE. This CDR3 is CASSREGGRHGANVLTF. Here the CDR3 DNA reads TGTGCCAGCAGCCGGGAGGGCGGAAGGCACGGGGCCAACGTCCTGACTTTC.

V is TRBV5-1 and J is TRBJ2-5; D is unclear. CDR1 and CDR2 (germline): SGHRS, YFSETQ. Trimming took off 4 bases at V and 5 bases at J, with 18 bases between the two ends. CDR3 length equals 15 residues. The CDR3 coding sequence is TGCGCCAGCAGCGCCCAGGCAGCCCCCCATGAGACCCAGTACTTC. Its translation is CASSAQAAPHETQYF.